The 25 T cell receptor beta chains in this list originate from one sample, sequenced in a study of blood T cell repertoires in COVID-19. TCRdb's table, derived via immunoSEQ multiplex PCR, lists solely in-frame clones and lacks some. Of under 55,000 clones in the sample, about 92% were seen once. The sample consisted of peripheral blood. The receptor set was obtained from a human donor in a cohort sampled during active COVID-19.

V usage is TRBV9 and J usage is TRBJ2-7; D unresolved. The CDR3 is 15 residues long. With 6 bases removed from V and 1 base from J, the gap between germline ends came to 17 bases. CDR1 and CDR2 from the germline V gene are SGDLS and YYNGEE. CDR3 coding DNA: TGTGCCAGCATCCTCTTAGGAGCTTCTTCCTACGAGCAGTACGTC. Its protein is CASILLGASSYEQYV.

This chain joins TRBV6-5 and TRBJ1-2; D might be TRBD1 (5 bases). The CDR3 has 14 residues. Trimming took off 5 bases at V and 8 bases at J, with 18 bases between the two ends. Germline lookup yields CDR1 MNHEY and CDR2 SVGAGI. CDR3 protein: CASSTPGGFWGYTF. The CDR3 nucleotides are TGTGCCAGCAGTACCCCGGGGGGGTTCTGGGGCTACACCTTC.

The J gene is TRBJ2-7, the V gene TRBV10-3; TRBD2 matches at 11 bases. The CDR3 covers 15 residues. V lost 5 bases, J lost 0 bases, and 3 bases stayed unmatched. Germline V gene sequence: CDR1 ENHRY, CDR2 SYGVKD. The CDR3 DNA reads TGTGCCATCAGTTCCGGGACTAGCGGCTCCTACGAGCAGTACGTC. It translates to CAISSGTSGSYEQYV.

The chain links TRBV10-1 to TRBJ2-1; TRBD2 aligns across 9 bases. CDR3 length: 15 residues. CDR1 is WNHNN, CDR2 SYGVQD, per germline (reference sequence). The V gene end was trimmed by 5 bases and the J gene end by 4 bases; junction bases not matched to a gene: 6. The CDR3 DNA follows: TGCGCCAGCAGTTTAGCGGGGGACGTTTACAATGAGCAGTTCTTC. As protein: CASSLAGDVYNEQFF.

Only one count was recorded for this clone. DNA for the CDR3: TGTGCCAGCAGCTTAGGATCTCAGCGGCAAGAGACCCAGTACTTC. Translation gives CASSLGSQRQETQYF. The gene calls are TRBV11-2 and TRBJ2-5; possibly TRBD2 for D (5 bases). The CDR3 consists of 15 residues. Trimming cost V 1 base and J 2 bases, with 11 bases left between them. Germline assignment: CDR1 SGHAT and CDR2 FQNNGV.

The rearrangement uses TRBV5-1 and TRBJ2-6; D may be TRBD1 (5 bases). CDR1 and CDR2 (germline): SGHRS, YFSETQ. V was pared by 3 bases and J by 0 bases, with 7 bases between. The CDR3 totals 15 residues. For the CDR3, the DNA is TGCGCCAGCAGCTCCGACAGCTCTGGGGCCAACGTCCTGACTTTC. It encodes CASSSDSSGANVLTF.

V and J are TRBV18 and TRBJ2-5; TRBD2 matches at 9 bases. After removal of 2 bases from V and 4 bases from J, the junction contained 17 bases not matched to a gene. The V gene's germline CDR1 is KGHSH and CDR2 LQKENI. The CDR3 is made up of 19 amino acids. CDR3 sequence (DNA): TGTGCCAGCTCACCATTTCCCAGCGGGAGGCCCTACACTGGAGAGACCCAGTACTTC. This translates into CASSPFPSGRPYTGETQYF.

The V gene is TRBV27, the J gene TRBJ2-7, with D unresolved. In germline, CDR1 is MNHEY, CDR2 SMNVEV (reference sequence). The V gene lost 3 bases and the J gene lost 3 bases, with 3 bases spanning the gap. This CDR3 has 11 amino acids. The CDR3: CASSFGYEQYF. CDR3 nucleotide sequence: TGTGCCAGCAGTTTCGGCTACGAGCAGTACTTC.

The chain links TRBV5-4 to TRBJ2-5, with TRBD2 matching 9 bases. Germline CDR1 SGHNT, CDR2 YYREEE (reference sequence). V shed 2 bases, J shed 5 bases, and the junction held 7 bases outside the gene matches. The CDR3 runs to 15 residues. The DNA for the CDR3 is TGTGCCAGCAGCTTCTCCGGAGCGGGAGGCGAGACCCAGTACTTC. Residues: CASSFSGAGGETQYF.

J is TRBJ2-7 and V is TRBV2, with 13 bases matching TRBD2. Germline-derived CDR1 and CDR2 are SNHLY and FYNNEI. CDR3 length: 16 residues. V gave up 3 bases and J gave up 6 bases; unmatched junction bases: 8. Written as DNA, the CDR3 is TGTGCCAGCAGTGAGACTAGCGGGAGGATTCGGGCCGAGCAGTACTTC. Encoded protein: CASSETSGRIRAEQYF.

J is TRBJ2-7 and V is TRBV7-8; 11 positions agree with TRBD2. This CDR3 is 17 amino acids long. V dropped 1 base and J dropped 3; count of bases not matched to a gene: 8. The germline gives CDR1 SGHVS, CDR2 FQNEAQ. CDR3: CASSLVGTSGAGYEQYF. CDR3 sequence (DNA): TGTGCCAGCAGCTTAGTAGGGACTAGCGGAGCCGGCTACGAGCAGTACTTC.

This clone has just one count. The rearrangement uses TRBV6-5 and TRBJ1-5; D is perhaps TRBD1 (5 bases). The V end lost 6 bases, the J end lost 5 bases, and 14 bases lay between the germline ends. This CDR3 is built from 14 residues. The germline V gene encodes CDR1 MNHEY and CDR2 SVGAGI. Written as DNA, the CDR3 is TGTGCCAGCAGACCCTCAGGGATTCATCAGCCCCAGCATTTT. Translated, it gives CASRPSGIHQPQHF.

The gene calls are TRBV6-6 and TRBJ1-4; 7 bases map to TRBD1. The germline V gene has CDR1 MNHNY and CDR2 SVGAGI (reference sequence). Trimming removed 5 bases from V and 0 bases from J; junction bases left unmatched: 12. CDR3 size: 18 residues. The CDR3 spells CASSPLRDSGATNEKLFF. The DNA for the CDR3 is TGTGCCAGCAGTCCCCTACGGGACAGCGGCGCAACTAATGAAAAACTGTTTTTT.

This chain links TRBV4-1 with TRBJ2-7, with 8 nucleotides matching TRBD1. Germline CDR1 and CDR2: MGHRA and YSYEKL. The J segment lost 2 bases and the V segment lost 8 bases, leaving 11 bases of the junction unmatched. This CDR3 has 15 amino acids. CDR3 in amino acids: CASSPGQGATYEQYF. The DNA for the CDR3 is TGCGCCAGCTCCCCTGGGCAGGGGGCTACCTACGAGCAGTACTTC.

The CDR3 nucleotides are TGTGCCAGCAGCTTGGACCAGGGTCCGGGTTATGAAAAACTGTTTTTT. Protein product: CASSLDQGPGYEKLFF. J is TRBJ1-4 and V is TRBV5-6, with TRBD1 as a possible D gene (5 bases). Germline CDR1 SGHDT, CDR2 YYEEEE. The CDR3 length is 16 residues. The V end lost 0 bases, the J end lost 6 bases, and 15 bases lay between the germline ends.

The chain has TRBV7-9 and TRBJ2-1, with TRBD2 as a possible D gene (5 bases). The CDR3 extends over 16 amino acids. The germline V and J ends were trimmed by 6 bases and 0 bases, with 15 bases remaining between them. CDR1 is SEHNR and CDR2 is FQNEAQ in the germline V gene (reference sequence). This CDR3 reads CASRGGFLSSYNEQFF. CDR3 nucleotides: TGTGCCAGCAGAGGAGGATTCTTAAGCTCCTACAATGAGCAGTTCTTC.

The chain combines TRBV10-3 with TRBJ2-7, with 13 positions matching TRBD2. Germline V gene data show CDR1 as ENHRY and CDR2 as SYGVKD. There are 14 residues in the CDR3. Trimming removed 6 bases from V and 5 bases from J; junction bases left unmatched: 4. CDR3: CAIRGTSGTHEQYF. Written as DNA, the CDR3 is TGTGCCATCAGGGGGACTAGCGGGACCCACGAGCAGTACTTC.

CDR3 loop: CAISGAGTGDTNYGYTF. CDR3 coding DNA: TGTGCCATCAGTGGTGCCGGGACAGGAGACACTAACTATGGCTACACCTTC. The V gene is TRBV10-3, the J gene TRBJ1-2; 8 bases are a match to TRBD1. J gave up 0 bases and V 4 bases, and 10 bases lay outside the gene matches. The CDR3 contains 17 residues. Germline V gene data show CDR1 as ENHRY and CDR2 as SYGVKD.

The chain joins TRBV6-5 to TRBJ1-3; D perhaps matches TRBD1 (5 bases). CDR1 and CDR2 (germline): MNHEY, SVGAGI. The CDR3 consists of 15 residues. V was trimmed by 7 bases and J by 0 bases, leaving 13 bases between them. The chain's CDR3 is CASIGQGLSGNTIYF. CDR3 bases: TGTGCCAGCATAGGTCAGGGACTCTCTGGAAACACCATATATTTT.

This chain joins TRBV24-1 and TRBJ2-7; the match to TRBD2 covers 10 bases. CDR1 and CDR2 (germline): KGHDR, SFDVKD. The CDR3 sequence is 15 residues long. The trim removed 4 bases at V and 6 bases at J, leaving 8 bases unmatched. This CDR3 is CATSDTLAGVGEQYF. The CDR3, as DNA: TGTGCCACCAGTGACACCCTAGCGGGAGTTGGCGAGCAGTACTTC.

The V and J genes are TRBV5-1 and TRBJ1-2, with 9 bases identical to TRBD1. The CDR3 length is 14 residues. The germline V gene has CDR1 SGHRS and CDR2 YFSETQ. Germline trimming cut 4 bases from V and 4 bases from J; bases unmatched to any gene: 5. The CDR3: CASSPTTGGYGYTF. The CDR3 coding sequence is TGCGCCAGCAGCCCTACGACAGGGGGCTATGGCTACACCTTC. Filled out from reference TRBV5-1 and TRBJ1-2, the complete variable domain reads KAGVTQTPRYLIKTRGQQVTLSCSPISGHRSVSWYQQTPGQGLQFLFEYFSETQRNKGNFPGRFSGRQFSNSRSEMNVSTLELGDSALYLCASSPTTGGYGYTFGSGTRLTVV.

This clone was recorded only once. DNA for the CDR3: TGTGCCAGCAGCTTAGAGAGGCAAAACTATGGCTACACCTTC. Its protein product is CASSLERQNYGYTF. The J gene is TRBJ1-2, the V gene TRBV7-2, with D unclear. Germline CDR1 SGHTA, CDR2 FQGNSA. V was cut by 1 base and J by 2 bases, with 8 bases left in between. The CDR3 is 14 amino acids.

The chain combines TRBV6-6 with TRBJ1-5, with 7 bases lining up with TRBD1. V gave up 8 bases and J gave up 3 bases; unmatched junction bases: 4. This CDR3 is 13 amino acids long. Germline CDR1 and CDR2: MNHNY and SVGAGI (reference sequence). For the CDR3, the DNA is TGTGCCAGCTCGGGACAGAACAATCAGCCCCAGCATTTT. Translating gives CASSGQNNQPQHF.

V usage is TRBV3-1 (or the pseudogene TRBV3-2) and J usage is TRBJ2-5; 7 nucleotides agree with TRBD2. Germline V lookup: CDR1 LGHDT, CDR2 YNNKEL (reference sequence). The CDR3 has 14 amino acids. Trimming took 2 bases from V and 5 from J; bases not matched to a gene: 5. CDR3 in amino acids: CASSQWERDETQYF. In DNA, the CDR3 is TGTGCCAGCAGCCAATGGGAGCGGGATGAGACCCAGTACTTC.

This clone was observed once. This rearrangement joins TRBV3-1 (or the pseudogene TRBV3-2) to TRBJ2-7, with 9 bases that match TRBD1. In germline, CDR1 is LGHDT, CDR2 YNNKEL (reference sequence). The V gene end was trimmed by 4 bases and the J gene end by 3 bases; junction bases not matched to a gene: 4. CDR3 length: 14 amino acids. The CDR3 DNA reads TGTGCCAGCAGCCCCCTGGGACAGGGCTACGAGCAGTACTTC. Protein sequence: CASSPLGQGYEQYF.